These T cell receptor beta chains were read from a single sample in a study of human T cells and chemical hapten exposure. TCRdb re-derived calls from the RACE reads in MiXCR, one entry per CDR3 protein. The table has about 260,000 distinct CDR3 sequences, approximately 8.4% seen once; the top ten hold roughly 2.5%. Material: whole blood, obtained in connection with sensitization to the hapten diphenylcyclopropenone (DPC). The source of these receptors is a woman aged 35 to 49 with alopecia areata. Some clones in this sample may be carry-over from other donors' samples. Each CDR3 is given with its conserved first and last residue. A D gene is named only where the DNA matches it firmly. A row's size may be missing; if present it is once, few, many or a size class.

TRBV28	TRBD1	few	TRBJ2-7	TGTGCCTCTCGACAGGGTGCCTACGAGCAGTACTTC	CASRQGAYEQYF
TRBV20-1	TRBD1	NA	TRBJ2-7	TGCAGTGCTCGGGCCACTCCACCGGGACAGGGGGTTTCCTACGAGCAGTACTTC	CSARATPPGQGVSYEQYF
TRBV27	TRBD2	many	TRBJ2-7	TGTGCCAGCAGTTTGAGGGAGGGACCCTACGAGCAGTACTTC	CASSLREGPYEQYF
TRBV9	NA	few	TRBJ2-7	TGTGCCAGCAGCGTAGGGAACAGGGCTCAGTACGAGCAGTACTTC	CASSVGNRAQYEQYF
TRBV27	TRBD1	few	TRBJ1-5	TGTGCCAGCAGTTCAACAGGGGAGGGTTATCATTTT	CASSSTGEGYHF
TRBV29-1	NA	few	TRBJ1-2	TGCAGCGTTGCGAAGGGCCGGACCTATGGCTACACCTTC	CSVAKGRTYGYTF
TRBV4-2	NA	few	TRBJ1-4	TGTGCCAGCAGCCAAGATTATATTGGTCCGACTACTAATGAAAAACTGTTTTTT	CASSQDYIGPTTNEKLFF
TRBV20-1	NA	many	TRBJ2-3	TGCAGTGCTAGCTCAGTTGTAAGGGCAGATACGCAGTATTTT	CSASSVVRADTQYF
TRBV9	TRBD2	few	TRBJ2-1	TGTGCCAGCAGCGTAGGGGTCGCGGGAGCGATAAATGAGCAGTTCTTC	CASSVGVAGAINEQFF
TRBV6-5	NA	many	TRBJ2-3	TGTGCCAGCAGTTACTCGCCAGGGATCACAGATACGCAGTATTTT	CASSYSPGITDTQYF
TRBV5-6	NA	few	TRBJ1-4	TGTGCCAGCAGCCGTACCGGCTCCTCTAATGAAAAACTGTTTTTT	CASSRTGSSNEKLFF
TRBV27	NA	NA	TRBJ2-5	TGTGCCAGCAGTTCCCAAGGTCACCAAGAGACCCAGTACTTC	CASSSQGHQETQYF
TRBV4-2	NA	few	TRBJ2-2	TGTGCCAGCAGCCAAGTAGACACCGGGGAGCTGTTTTTT	CASSQVDTGELFF
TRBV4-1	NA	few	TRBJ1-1	TGCGCCAGCAGCCAAGAGGACGGGAACACTGAAGCTTTCTTT	CASSQEDGNTEAFF
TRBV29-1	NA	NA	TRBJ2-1	TGCAGCGTTGAAGTACCCCTTGTGGAGTACTCCTACAATGAGCAGTTCTTC	CSVEVPLVEYSYNEQFF
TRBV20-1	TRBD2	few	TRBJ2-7	TGCAGTGCTAGAGACCCGACTAGCGGGACGTACGAGCAGTACTTC	CSARDPTSGTYEQYF
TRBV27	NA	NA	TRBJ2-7	TGTGCCAGCAGTAAAGACAGGTCTTTCCCCCGGTACGAGCAGTACTTC	CASSKDRSFPRYEQYF
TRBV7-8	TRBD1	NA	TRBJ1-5	TGTGCCAGCAGCCCGCTGACAGGGGGCGGCAATCAGCCCCAGCATTTT	CASSPLTGGGNQPQHF